Listed here are 11 T cell receptor beta chains from one sample, sequenced in a study of early stage breast cancer tumors. This table comes from immunoSEQ multiplex PCR, and its TCRdb copy is limited to in-frame clones, with some not included. The profile shows some 29,000 clones, approximately 84% of them singletons. Sample: blood. The receptors stem from a person aged 50 to 59 with breast cancer.

The chain couples TRBV5-1 to TRBJ2-7; D not certain. This CDR3 has 14 residues. From germline, CDR1 is SGHRS and CDR2 YFSETQ. The V gene lost 5 bases and the J gene lost 6 bases, with 18 bases spanning the gap. The DNA for the CDR3 is TGCGCCAGCAGTTACGGCTCCGTGAATGGCGAGCAGTACTTC. Translating it yields CASSYGSVNGEQYF.

This chain uses TRBV5-1 with TRBJ1-3; a weak D match, TRBD1 (5 bases). V lost 0 bases, J lost 8 bases, and 9 bases lay in between. From germline, CDR1 is SGHRS and CDR2 YFSETQ. This CDR3 contains 13 residues. CDR3 loop: CASSLGQGDTIYF. CDR3 sequence (DNA): TGCGCCAGCAGCTTGGGCCAGGGTGACACCATATATTTT.

The chain combines TRBV6-5 with TRBJ2-5; TRBD2 aligns across 7 bases. Unmatched junction bases numbered 8, after V lost 8 bases and J lost 2 bases. The CDR3 is 14 residues long. Germline CDR1 MNHEY, CDR2 SVGAGI. DNA for the CDR3: TGTGCCAGCTCTTGGGGGGGTAGGCAAGAGACCCAGTACTTC. Translated: CASSWGGRQETQYF.

The V gene is TRBV30, the J gene TRBJ2-3; D is undetermined. The CDR3 runs 13 residues. Germline V gene sequence: CDR1 GTSNPN, CDR2 SVGIG (reference sequence). V was shortened by 3 bases and J by 0 bases, with 7 bases between the two germline ends. The CDR3 loop is CAWRVKSTDTQYF. In DNA form, the CDR3 reads TGTGCCTGGAGGGTAAAGAGCACAGATACGCAGTATTTT. Full variable domain (missing parts from reference TRBV30 and TRBJ2-3): SQTIHQWPATLVQPVGSPLSLECTVEGTSNPNLYWYRQAAGRGLQLLFYSVGIGQISSEVPQNLSASRPQDRQFILSSKKLLLSDSGFYLCAWRVKSTDTQYFGPGTRLTVL.

The chain combines TRBV2 with TRBJ2-3, with 9 bases fitting TRBD2. The V gene end was trimmed by 8 bases and the J gene end by 6 bases; junction bases not matched to a gene: 12. Germline V CDR1 and CDR2: SNHLY, FYNNEI. The CDR3 runs 15 residues. The CDR3 DNA reads TGTGCCAGCGGACTAGCAGGCGGGGGGGTGGATACGCAGTATTTT. Its translation: CASGLAGGGVDTQYF.

The rearrangement joins TRBV11-2 to TRBJ1-2; D gene unclear. Trimming took 5 bases from V and 0 from J, leaving 4 bases between them. This CDR3 is 12 amino acids long. CDR1 is SGHAT, CDR2 FQNNGV, per germline. The chain's CDR3 is CASSAPNYGYTF. The CDR3 DNA follows: TGTGCCAGCAGCGCCCCTAACTATGGCTACACCTTC.

The chain combines TRBV7-6 with TRBJ1-2; TRBD1 is a possible D gene (6 bases). CDR1 SGHVS and CDR2 FNYEAQ come from the germline V gene. The V and J ends lost 0 bases and 4 bases respectively, with 18 bases between them. The CDR3 is 17 residues long. This chain's CDR3 is CASSLARGGGAGYGYTF. CDR3 nucleotide sequence: TGTGCCAGCAGCTTAGCGCGAGGTGGGGGCGCGGGCTATGGCTACACCTTC. Looking up the rest from reference TRBV7-6 and TRBJ1-2 gives the full variable domain: GAGVSQSPRYKVTKRGQDVALRCDPISGHVSLYWYRQALGQGPEFLTYFNYEAQQDKSGLPNDRFSAERPEGSISTLTIQRTEQRDSAMYRCASSLARGGGAGYGYTFGSGTRLTVV.

This rearrangement joins TRBV4-1 to TRBJ1-4; 8 positions match TRBD1. The CDR3 has 16 residues. Losses at the gene ends were 4 bases for V and 4 bases for J; bases not matched to a gene: 8. In germline, CDR1 is MGHRA, CDR2 YSYEKL. CDR3 sequence reads: CASSPTLTGDNEKLFF. The DNA for the CDR3 is TGCGCCAGCAGCCCAACGCTGACAGGGGATAATGAAAAACTGTTTTTT.

The rearrangement links TRBV12-2 to TRBJ1-1. TRBV12-2 is a pseudogene segment. This CDR3 contains 11 residues. CDR3 sequence reads: CASRFEGEAFF. Written as DNA, the CDR3 is TGTGCAAGTCGCTTTGAGGGGGAAGCTTTCTTT.

The chain uses TRBV9 and TRBJ2-1, with TRBD2 matching 10 bases. Germline V gene sequence: CDR1 SGDLS, CDR2 YYNGEE. Trimming cost V 2 bases and J 5 bases; bases outside gene matches: 4. There are 15 residues in the CDR3. CDR3 amino acids: CASSVGTSEDNEQFF. CDR3 bases: TGTGCCAGCAGCGTCGGGACTAGCGAGGACAATGAGCAGTTCTTC.

The V and J genes are TRBV9 and TRBJ2-5; 7 bases line up with TRBD1. The V gene's germline CDR1 is SGDLS and CDR2 YYNGEE. The CDR3 is 18 residues long. Trimming cost V 0 bases and J 3 bases; bases outside gene matches: 14. The CDR3 sequence is CASSVAPLNNRGEETQYF. The CDR3 DNA follows: TGTGCCAGCAGCGTAGCTCCCCTTAACAACAGGGGAGAAGAGACCCAGTACTTC.